Listed here is a single T cell receptor (beta chain). Its antigen is not known. Each of the CD4+ naive, central memory, regulatory and stem cell-like memory populations was sorted via CD45RO/CCR7/CD25/CD127/CD95/CD27. The purity of all sorted populations exceeded 95%. Expressed TCRB transcripts were sequenced because the entire RNA isolate underwent reverse transcription. Naive, central memory and regulatory T cell samples averaged around 3.9 million immunoSEQ reads each. Profiling relied on immunoSEQ multiplex PCR, and the TCRdb table lists in-frame clones only, not all of them. The table lists hundreds of thousands of clones, around an eighth of them singletons. This sample was taken from a study of beta chain features in type 1 diabetes. Study-wide background: The samples had 85 million to 140 million sorted cells examined in all.

After removal of 2 bases from V and 5 bases from J, the junction contained 5 bases not matched to a gene. The CDR3 covers 15 residues. Germline CDR1 reads SGHTA; CDR2 reads FQGTGA. Study-wide results and caveats: When Type 1 diabetes patients were examined, their TCRB CDR3s proved moderately but significantly shorter in all four CD4+ subsets.

The receptor was isolated from a man aged 25 to 40 with type 1 diabetes. This sequence joins TRBV7-3 and TRBJ2-5; 10 bases line up with TRBD2. Sequencing was done on a sample of naive CD4+ T cells from blood. DNA for the CDR3: TGTGCCAGCAGCTTACTAGCGGGAGTAGGGGAGACCCAGTACTTC. This sequence encodes CASSLLAGVGETQYF.